This T cell receptor beta chain was found in a study of PD-L1 blockade in urothelial cancer. The overall study: Every 3 weeks, patients received intravenous atezolizumab 1,200 mg, beginning 2014. Patients previously received 0 to 3 chemotherapy regimens. Analyzed time points were 3 weeks (second dose) and 6 weeks after therapy began.

Time point: pretreatment peripheral blood. Synthetic TCR analog templates were spiked into all PCRs individually. Only in-frame clones appear in the TCRdb table, and some are missing; sequencing was by immunoSEQ multiplex PCR. This table holds some 53,000 clones, around 80% found once. This clonotype was sampled from a man in his 70s with urothelial cancer. The starting material was PBMCs, obtained around atezolizumab (anti-PD-L1) treatment.

The CDR3 sequence: CASSEGGQGFRETQYF. The CDR3, as DNA: TGTGCCAGCAGTGAAGGGGGACAGGGGTTTAGAGAGACCCAGTACTTC. This chain joins TRBV2 and TRBJ2-5; TRBD1 agrees at 10 bases. J gave up 4 bases and V 1 base, and 6 bases lay outside the gene matches. CDR1 and CDR2 from the germline V gene are SNHLY and FYNNEI. The CDR3 sequence is 16 residues long.